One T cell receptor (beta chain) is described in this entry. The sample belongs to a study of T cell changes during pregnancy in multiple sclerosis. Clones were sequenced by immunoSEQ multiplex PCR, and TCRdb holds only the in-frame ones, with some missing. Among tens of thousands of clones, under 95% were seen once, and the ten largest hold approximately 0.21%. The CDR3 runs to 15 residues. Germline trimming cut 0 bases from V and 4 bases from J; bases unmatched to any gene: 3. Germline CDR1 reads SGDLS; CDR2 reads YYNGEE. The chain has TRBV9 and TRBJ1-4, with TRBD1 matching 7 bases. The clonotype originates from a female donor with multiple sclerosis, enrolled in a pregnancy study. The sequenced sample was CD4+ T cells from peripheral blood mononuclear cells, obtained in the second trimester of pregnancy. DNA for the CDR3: TGTGCCAGCAGCGTAGGCGACAGGGATAATGAAAAACTGTTTTTT. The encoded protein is CASSVGDRDNEKLFF.